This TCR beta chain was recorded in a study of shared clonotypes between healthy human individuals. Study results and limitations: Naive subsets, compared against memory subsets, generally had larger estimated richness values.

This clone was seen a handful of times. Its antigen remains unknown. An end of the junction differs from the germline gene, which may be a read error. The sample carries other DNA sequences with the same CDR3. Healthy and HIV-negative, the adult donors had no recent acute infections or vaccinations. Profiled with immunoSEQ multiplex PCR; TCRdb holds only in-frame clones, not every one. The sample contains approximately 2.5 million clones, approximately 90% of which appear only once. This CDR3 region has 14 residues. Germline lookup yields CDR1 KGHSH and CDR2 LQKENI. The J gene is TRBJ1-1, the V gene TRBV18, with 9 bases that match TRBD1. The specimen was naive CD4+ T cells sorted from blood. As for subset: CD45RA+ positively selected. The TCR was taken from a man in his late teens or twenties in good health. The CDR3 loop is CASSPQGAGTEAFF. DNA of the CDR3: TGTGCCAGCTCGCCACAGGGGGCGGGAACTGAAGCTTTCTTT.